Presented here are 26 T cell receptor beta chains from one specimen sequenced in a study of radiotherapy plus CTLA-4 blockade in lung cancer. Method: immunoSEQ multiplex PCR; TCRdb's copy keeps in-frame clones and lacks some. This table holds 42,000 or so clones, about four fifths found once. The sample here was peripheral blood, taken from a patient treated with radiotherapy plus ipilimumab. These TCRs come from a human donor with non-small cell lung cancer that progressed on radiotherapy plus ipilimumab.

In the case of this clone: The germline gene is not matched at one end of the junction; a read error may be the cause. The chain joins TRBV7-2 to TRBJ2-5; no reliable D call. The V gene's germline CDR1 is SGHTA and CDR2 FQGNSA. There are 14 residues in the CDR3. The DNA of the CDR3 is TGTGCCAGCAGGTTAGGCCCGACACAAGAGACCCAGTACTTC. Residues: CASRLGPTQETQYF.

In regard to this clone: The same CDR3 can be traced to other DNA sequences in this sample. This chain links TRBV18 with TRBJ1-1, with D perhaps TRBD1 (6 bases). CDR3 length: 13 amino acids. Per the germline V gene, CDR1 is KGHSH and CDR2 is LQKENI. Trimming pared 1 base from V and 4 bases from J, leaving 7 bases between. CDR3 sequence: CASSPQGGTEAFF. In DNA, the CDR3 is TGTGCCAGCTCACCACAAGGGGGCACTGAAGCTTTCTTT.

The gene calls are TRBV7-2 and TRBJ2-3; 11 bases map to TRBD2. This CDR3 comprises 14 residues. Per germline, CDR1 SGHTA and CDR2 FQGNSA. Losses at the gene ends were 10 bases for V and 6 bases for J; bases not matched to a gene: 9. CDR3 nucleotides: TGTGCCACCTCTAGCGGGGGGCCCCCGGATACGCAGTATTTT. It codes for CATSSGGPPDTQYF.

The rearrangement uses TRBV27 and TRBJ2-5; TRBD1 matches at 10 bases. V lost 6 bases and J lost 4; bases outside the gene matches: 2. Per the germline V gene, CDR1 is MNHEY and CDR2 is SMNVEV (reference sequence). This CDR3 is built from 13 residues. CDR3 bases: TGTGCCAGCAGGGGGACAGGGGTAGAGACCCAGTACTTC. The encoded protein is CASRGTGVETQYF.

A few counts support this clone. The chain recombines TRBV6-6 with TRBJ1-1; TRBD1 matches 8 bases. With V trimmed by 4 bases and J by 11 bases, 18 bases remained unmatched. Germline-derived CDR1 and CDR2 are MNHNY and SVGAGI (reference sequence). The CDR3 loop spans 16 amino acids. CDR3 DNA: TGTGCCAGCAGTTCCCCCAACTCAGACAGGGGTGGTTCGGCTTTCTTT. Its protein is CASSSPNSDRGGSAFF.

This clone was seen more than once but under ten times. The V call is TRBV5-6, the J call TRBJ1-2; TRBD1 is a possible D gene (6 bases). This CDR3 has 16 amino acids. Trimming cost V 0 bases and J 0 bases, with 12 bases left between them. Germline CDR1 is SGHDT and CDR2 is YYEEEE. The CDR3, as DNA: TGTGCCAGCAGCTTGGTGACGACAGGAGCTAACTATGGCTACACCTTC. Protein product: CASSLVTTGANYGYTF.

This clone was found once. The chain couples TRBV6-1 to TRBJ1-6; unclear D gene. Trimming cost V 0 bases and J 9 bases, with 12 bases left between them. Germline lookup yields CDR1 MNHNS and CDR2 SASEGT. The CDR3 loop spans 15 amino acids. The CDR3 DNA sequence: TGTGCCAGCAGTGAAGCGCGGCCTGTCAGTTCACCCCTCCACTTT. Amino acids: CASSEARPVSSPLHF.

The rearrangement joins TRBV6-4 to TRBJ1-5; tentative D call: TRBD1 (5 bases). Germline CDR1 and CDR2: MRHNA and SNTAGT. This CDR3 region has 14 residues. Trimming removed 2 bases from V and 4 bases from J, with 9 bases in between. CDR3 nucleotide sequence: TGTGCCAGCAGTGACGGGGCGGGGAATCAGCCCCAGCATTTT. It is translated as CASSDGAGNQPQHF.

This clone has only a few counts. V and J are TRBV5-1 and TRBJ1-6; maybe TRBD1 (5 bases). V was clipped by 0 bases and J by 0 bases, with 16 bases between them. This CDR3 comprises 19 residues. Germline V gene sequence: CDR1 SGHRS, CDR2 YFSETQ. CDR3 bases: TGCGCCAGCAGCTTGGCCGGACAAGGAGGGCGCTCCTATAATTCACCCCTCCACTTT. Amino acid sequence: CASSLAGQGGRSYNSPLHF.

The CDR3 DNA sequence: TGCGCCAGCAGCCTCGGGTTCAATGAAAAACTGTTTTTT. Residues: CASSLGFNEKLFF. The chain joins TRBV4-1 to TRBJ1-4; D is ambiguous. V was clipped by 4 bases and J by 5 bases, with 8 bases between them. The germline gives CDR1 MGHRA, CDR2 YSYEKL. The CDR3 spans 13 residues.

This chain links TRBV6-1 with TRBJ1-5, with TRBD1 matching over 7 bases. Trimming at V came to 6 bases and at J to 1 base, leaving 3 bases not matched to a gene. CDR1 is MNHNS, CDR2 SASEGT, per germline. This CDR3 spans 14 amino acids. CDR3 protein: CASRTGNSNQPQHF. The CDR3 coding sequence is TGTGCCAGCAGGACAGGGAACAGCAATCAGCCCCAGCATTTT.

The chain uses TRBV9 and TRBJ1-1; 7 bases are a match to TRBD1. CDR3 length equals 15 residues. Germline-derived CDR1 and CDR2 are SGDLS and YYNGEE. With V trimmed by 4 bases and J by 0 bases, 6 bases remained unmatched. The CDR3 sequence is CASSPTTGVNTEAFF. DNA for the CDR3: TGTGCCAGCAGCCCGACAACAGGGGTGAACACTGAAGCTTTCTTT.

The rearrangement joins TRBV10-3 to TRBJ1-6; TRBD1 matches 7 bases. The CDR3 covers 14 residues. CDR1 and CDR2 from the germline V gene are ENHRY and SYGVKD. Trimming removed 6 bases from V and 7 bases from J; junction bases left unmatched: 6. The CDR3 bases are TGTGCCATCAGAGGAGACAGGGAGAATTCACCCCTCCACTTT. The encoded protein is CAIRGDRENSPLHF.

This clone has a handful of counts. This chain joins TRBV18 and TRBJ2-1, with D hard to call. The V gene's germline CDR1 is KGHSH and CDR2 LQKENI. The CDR3 extends over 13 amino acids. V was clipped by 2 bases and J by 5 bases, with 7 bases between them. The CDR3 spells CASSPSPNNEQFF. The CDR3 nucleotides read TGTGCCAGCTCACCAAGCCCAAACAATGAGCAGTTCTTC.

The chain joins TRBV15 to TRBJ2-1, with TRBD2 matching 7 bases. This CDR3 region has 15 residues. Per germline, CDR1 LNHNV and CDR2 YYDKDF (reference sequence). V shed 1 base and J 4 bases; nucleotides not matched to a gene: 4. The DNA of the CDR3 is TGTGCCACCAGCAGAGTAGCTAGCGGTTACAATGAGCAGTTCTTC. It yields the protein CATSRVASGYNEQFF. The full variable domain, its missing parts supplied by reference TRBV15 and TRBJ2-1, is DAMVIQNPRYQVTQFGKPVTLSCSQTLNHNVMYWYQQKSSQAPKLLFHYYDKDFNNEADTPDNFQSRRPNTSFCFLDIRSPGLGDTAMYLCATSRVASGYNEQFFGPGTRLTVL.

V and J are TRBV29-1 and TRBJ2-3, with 8 bases matching TRBD2. Germline V gives CDR1 SQVTM, CDR2 ANQGSEA. Trimming removed 2 bases from V and 3 bases from J; junction bases left unmatched: 19. CDR3 size: 19 residues. The CDR3 DNA follows: TGCAGCGTTGAAAAGTCAGGGGAGTTTCTAGCGGGTTGGACAGATACGCAGTATTTT. It codes for CSVEKSGEFLAGWTDTQYF.

The rearrangement links TRBV6-6 to TRBJ2-5; 7 bases fit TRBD2. The germline gives CDR1 MNHNY, CDR2 SVGAGI (reference sequence). The CDR3 consists of 13 residues. With V trimmed by 4 bases and J by 3 bases, 2 bases remained unmatched. CDR3: CASSLSGEETQYF. In DNA form, the CDR3 reads TGTGCCAGCAGTTTGAGCGGGGAAGAGACCCAGTACTTC.

The rearrangement uses TRBV7-9 and TRBJ2-7; 13 bases line up with TRBD2. The CDR3 spans 17 residues. Germline CDR1 is SEHNR and CDR2 is FQNEAQ (reference sequence). Unmatched junction bases numbered 10, after V lost 7 bases and J lost 1 base. The CDR3 spells CASTAPRLAGGSYEQYF. CDR3 DNA sequence: TGTGCCAGCACTGCCCCCCGACTAGCGGGGGGATCCTACGAGCAGTACTTC.

The chain couples TRBV19 to TRBJ1-6; possible D gene TRBD1, 6 bases. CDR1 and CDR2 from the germline V gene are LNHDA and SQIVND (reference sequence). The CDR3 is 19 residues long. Trimming stripped 7 bases from V and 5 bases from J, with 27 bases between. The CDR3 loop is CASTGGSVRGIGDNSPLHF. The CDR3 DNA reads as TGTGCCAGTACCGGAGGCTCTGTTAGGGGGATAGGGGATAATTCACCCCTCCACTTT.

This clone was recorded once. The chain has TRBV14 and TRBJ2-2, with D perhaps matching TRBD2 (7 bases). The V gene's germline CDR1 is SGHDN and CDR2 FVKESK. The CDR3 is 15 amino acids. The germline V and J ends were trimmed by 4 bases and 4 bases, with 13 bases remaining between them. In DNA, the CDR3 is TGTGCCAGCAGCCCCACGGGGGGCCCCACCGGGGAGCTGTTTTTT. This encodes CASSPTGGPTGELFF.

This rearrangement joins TRBV7-9 to TRBJ1-4; 7 bases are shared with TRBD1. V lost 1 base, J lost 11 bases, and 7 bases stayed unmatched. CDR3 size: 14 residues. Germline CDR1 and CDR2: SEHNR and FQNEAQ (reference sequence). CDR3: CASSLVGTEGKLFF. The CDR3 DNA is TGTGCCAGCAGCTTAGTCGGGACAGAAGGGAAACTGTTTTTT. The full variable domain, rest sourced from reference TRBV7-9 and TRBJ1-4, is DTGVSQNPRHKITKRGQNVTFRCDPISEHNRLYWYRQTLGQGPEFLTYFQNEAQLEKSRLLSDRFSAERPKGSFSTLEIQRTEQGDSAMYLCASSLVGTEGKLFFGSGTQLSVL.

The chain recombines TRBV2 with TRBJ1-1; D gene ambiguous. CDR3 length: 13 residues. Trimming removed 6 bases at V and 0 bases at J, with 8 bases between. Germline V gene sequence: CDR1 SNHLY, CDR2 FYNNEI. The CDR3 coding sequence is TGTGCCAGCAGGGCAGGAATGAACACTGAAGCTTTCTTT. The encoded protein is CASRAGMNTEAFF.

This clone was recorded once. The chain carries TRBV4-3 and TRBJ2-3; possible D gene TRBD2, 6 bases. The V end lost 8 bases, the J end lost 8 bases, and 23 bases lay between the germline ends. The CDR3 consists of 15 residues. CDR1 is LGHNA and CDR2 is YSLEER in the germline V gene. The CDR3 nucleotides read TGCGCCAGCGGACCCTCCCTAGCGCCCGAAGCTACGCAGTATTTT. It yields the protein CASGPSLAPEATQYF.

This sequence joins TRBV19 and TRBJ1-3; D call uncertain. Trimming removed 2 bases from V and 0 bases from J, with 5 bases in between. Germline V gene sequence: CDR1 LNHDA, CDR2 SQIVND (reference sequence). The CDR3 is made up of 14 amino acids. In DNA form, the CDR3 reads TGTGCCAGTAGTATAAGCATCTCTGGAAACACCATATATTTT. It encodes CASSISISGNTIYF. Drawing the rest from reference TRBV19 and TRBJ1-3, the complete variable domain is DGGITQSPKYLFRKEGQNVTLSCEQNLNHDAMYWYRQDPGQGLRLIYYSQIVNDFQKGDIAEGYSVSREKKESFPLTVTSAQKNPTAFYLCASSISISGNTIYFGEGSWLTVV.

The rearrangement joins TRBV10-2 to TRBJ1-4, with D tentatively TRBD1 (6 bases). V was cut by 1 base and J by 0 bases, with 12 bases left in between. The CDR3 runs 17 residues. Germline-derived CDR1 and CDR2 are WSHSY and SAAADI. The CDR3 loop reads CASSEYGQLATNEKLFF. The CDR3 DNA is TGCGCCAGCAGTGAGTACGGACAGCTTGCAACTAATGAAAAACTGTTTTTT.

V is TRBV7-6 and J is TRBJ2-3, with D maybe TRBD1 (5 bases). The germline V gene encodes CDR1 SGHVS and CDR2 FNYEAQ. CDR3 length: 14 residues. Trimming pared 5 bases from V and 2 bases from J, leaving 11 bases between. The CDR3 spells CASSPSGATDTQYF. The DNA of the CDR3 is TGTGCCAGCAGCCCTAGTGGGGCCACAGATACGCAGTATTTT.